Listed here is a single T cell receptor (beta chain). J was trimmed by 4 bases and V by 4 bases; bases with no gene match: 5. CDR3 length: 15 amino acids. CDR1 and CDR2 (germline): MNHNS, SASEGT. This specimen comes from a study of T cells after yellow fever vaccination. Study-wide background: Preparation of fractions with low cell numbers was performed using SMART-Seq v4 Ultra Low Input. Overall study findings and caveats: Boosting was followed by the reappearance of most primary-vaccination clones (roughly 95% CD4, around 86% CD8). FACS-sorted repertoires could contain abundant clonotypes contaminating from the bulk population.

The TCR cDNA carried a universal primer site and UMIs from 5'RACE template switching. TCRdb reprocessed the 5' RACE reads with MiXCR, giving one entry per CDR3 protein. The sample holds 96,000 or so distinct CDR3 sequences, approximately 8.4% seen once. This chain links TRBV6-1 with TRBJ1-5; 9 bases map to TRBD1. Sequenced material: CD8+ T cells not binding an NS4B(214-222) dextramer, sorted from PBMCs, taken roughly 15 days after the first yellow fever vaccination. The TCR originated in a man younger than 35 who received the YFV17D yellow fever vaccine. The CDR3 bases are TGTGCCAGCAGTGCCTACAGGGGGCTAAATCAGCCCCAGCATTTT. Translation gives CASSAYRGLNQPQHF.